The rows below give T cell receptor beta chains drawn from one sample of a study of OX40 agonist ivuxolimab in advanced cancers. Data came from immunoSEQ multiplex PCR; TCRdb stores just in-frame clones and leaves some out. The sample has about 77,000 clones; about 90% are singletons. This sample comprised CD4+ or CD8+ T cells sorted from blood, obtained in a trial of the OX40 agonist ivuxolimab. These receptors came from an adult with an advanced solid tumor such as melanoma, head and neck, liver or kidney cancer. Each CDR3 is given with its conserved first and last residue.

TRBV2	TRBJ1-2	CASPRGDYGYTF
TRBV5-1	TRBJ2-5	CASSGRREVEAETQYF
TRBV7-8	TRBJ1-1	CASSLLYGEMNTEAFF
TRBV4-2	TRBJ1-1	CASSQASTRDTEAFF
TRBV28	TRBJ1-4	CASSLYLRPEKLFF
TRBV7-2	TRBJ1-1	CASSFAGTGGFEAFF
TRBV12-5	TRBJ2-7	CASGLSDRLSEQYF
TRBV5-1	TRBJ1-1	CASSHGRAKGSTEAFF
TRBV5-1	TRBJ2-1	CASSYSPPGQGSYNEQFF
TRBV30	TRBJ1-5	CAWARGSNQPQHF
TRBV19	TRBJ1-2	CASSISTGGDGYTF
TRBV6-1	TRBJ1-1	CASSVSYYTEAFF
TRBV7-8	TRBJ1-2	CASSPIIGSSSLGYGYTF
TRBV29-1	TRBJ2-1	CSAAVTFNNEQFF
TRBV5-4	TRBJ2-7	CASSPRTSGNEQYF
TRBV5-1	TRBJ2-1	CASSLGPGANEQFF
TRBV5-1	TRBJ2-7	CASSPSGGRNYEQYF
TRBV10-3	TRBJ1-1	CALRTDLNTEAFF
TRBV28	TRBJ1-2	CASSLAGTRGGYTF
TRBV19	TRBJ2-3	CASSASGTADTQYF
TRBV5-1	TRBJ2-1	CASSLGAGSSYNEQFF
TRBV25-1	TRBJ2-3	CASTKGLAGSTDTQYF
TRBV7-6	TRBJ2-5	CASRARVGETQYF
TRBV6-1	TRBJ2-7	CASSGATGPFSEQYF
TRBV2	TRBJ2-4	CASRKVQGRDIQYF
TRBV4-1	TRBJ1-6	CASSPGSLGLFYNSPLHF
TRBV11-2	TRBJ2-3	CASSLGAGITDTQYF
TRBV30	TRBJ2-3	CAWSVQGGDTQYF
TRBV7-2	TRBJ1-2	CASSSTGGSGYTF
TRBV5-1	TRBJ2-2	CASSLDRAGELFF
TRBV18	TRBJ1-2	CASSPRGEGGDGYTF
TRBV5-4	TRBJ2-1	CASSYQREGLNEQFF
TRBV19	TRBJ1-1	CASSPHDRDTEAFF
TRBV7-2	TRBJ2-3	CASSLEGFTDTQYF
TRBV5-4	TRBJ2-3	CASSGLAGGHVGDTQYF
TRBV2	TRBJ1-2	CASSLSRGYTF
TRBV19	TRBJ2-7	CATTLGGSSYEQYF
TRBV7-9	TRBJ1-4	CASSLESSSNEKLFF
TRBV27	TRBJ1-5	CASSSGTNSNQPQHF
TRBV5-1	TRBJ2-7	CASSLGKGGGPYEQYF
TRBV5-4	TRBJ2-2	CASSNFYRAWSGNTGELFF
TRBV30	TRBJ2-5	CAWSISPSGETQYF
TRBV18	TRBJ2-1	CASSPLSGIYNEQFF
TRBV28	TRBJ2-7	CASSSSYEQYF
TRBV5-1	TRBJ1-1	CASSLGGQAPRDTEAFF
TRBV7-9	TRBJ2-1	CASSLVYGVSGDNEQFF
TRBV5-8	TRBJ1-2	CASSLGGQGAGYTF
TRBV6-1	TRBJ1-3	CASGRDPLSGNTIYF
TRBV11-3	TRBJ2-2	CASMPSNTGELFF
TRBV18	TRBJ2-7	CASSPPSGSEQYF
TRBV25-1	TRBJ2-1	CASSETAFGNEQFF
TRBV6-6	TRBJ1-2	CASTNGDSPSGYTF
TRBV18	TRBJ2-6	CASSPLTGANVLTF
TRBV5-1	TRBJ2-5	CASSLAPGGRAETQYF
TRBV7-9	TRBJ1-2	CASSLAGQNGYTF
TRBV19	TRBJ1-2	CASSQTVEDGYTF
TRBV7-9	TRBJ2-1	CASSLEAGGAYEQFF
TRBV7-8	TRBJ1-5	CASSFTPRGQGSSSNQPQHF